This T cell receptor (beta chain) was sequenced in a study of T cell repertoires in cytomegalovirus infection. Study context: Both recently identified HLA-C-restricted and well-studied HLA-B-restricted CMV epitopes were used in the study. It was the public TCR beta signatures that indicated both CMV infection and matching HLA type.

MiXCR, run by TCRdb on the reads, gives a single entry per CDR3 protein. The sample records approximately 280,000 distinct CDR3 sequences, under 25% being singletons. This clonotype was counted many times. What it recognizes is unknown. Findings and caveats of the study: It was HLA-C-restricted CMV-specific TCR beta clonotypes that dominated the response ex vivo. Summed frequency of public TCR beta families distinguished CMV carriers with the relevant HLA.

The V segment lost 6 bases and the J segment 4 bases; nucleotides outside the gene matches: 10. CDR3 length equals 15 residues. The V and J genes are TRBV12-3 or TRBV12-4 and TRBJ2-5; 8 bases map to TRBD2. This clonotype originated in a human donor in good health (CMV status not recorded). Some clones in this sample may be carry-over from other donors' samples. Here the sequenced sample was cultured PBMCs, taken from culture after CMV antigen stimulation. CDR3 in DNA: TGTGCCAGCAGGCCGGGGGAGCTAGCGGGAGAGACCCAGTACTTC. This translates into CASRPGELAGETQYF.